This record covers a single TCR beta chain. This clonotype has more than one count but fewer than ten. It lacks a known antigen. No base qualities exist here, and no much larger clone lies one base off it. Reading the label with the study, this specimen's time point is: newly diagnosed GD, antithyroid drugs for less than 3 months. RNA was extracted from PBMCs in TRIzol for both TCR sequencing and RNA sequencing. The diagnosis of Graves' disease followed American Thyroid Association guidelines. Patients for the study were recruited at an endocrinology department in Xi'an, China. Each patient gave 7 to 9.5 milliliters of peripheral blood, collected in an EDTA anticoagulant tube. Ficoll Paque Plus density gradient separation was used to isolate PBMCs, and no further T cell sorting was done. RNA quality was checked with an Agilent 2100 Bioanalyzer and agarose gel, and concentration with a NanoDrop 2000.

This sample stems from a study of regulatory T cells in long-lasting Graves disease (dated by TCRdb to the early 2020s). Describing the broader study: Newly diagnosed Graves' disease patients had taken antithyroid drugs for less than 3 months. This study used TCR sequencing and RNA sequencing of peripheral blood to compare persistent Graves' disease patients against newly diagnosed Graves' disease patients. The study was registered as a clinical trial and conducted in China. A total of 35 or so samples were covered by TCR sequencing, comprising approximately 13 persistent and around 20 newly diagnosed Graves' disease patients.

The CDR3 contains 18 residues, cysteine and phenylalanine counted. Only CDR3 DNA remains: 54 bases, in frame from the first base. V drops 0 bases and J drops 1 base, leaving 18 bases in between. CDR1 and CDR2 (LGHNT, FRNRAP) derive from the germline V gene. The library came from multiplex PCR. The sequencer listed for this sample is Illumina HiSeq 4000. CDR3 regions were amplified by Arm-PCR with iRepertoire HTBI primers to construct TCR beta libraries. Gel purification was performed on PCR products prior to sequencing. As for the original processing: Gene usage analysis of CDR3 amino acid clonotypes relied on the roughly 60 TRBV and about 15 TRBJ segments identified across samples. Filtered high-quality paired reads were merged into contigs using COPE and FqMerger. Contigs were aligned with BLAST to IMGT TRBV, TRBD and TRBJ reference genes, and CDR3 was defined per IMGT. Any clonotype with a frequency above 0.1% was counted as a highly expanded clone. Shannon entropy was used to measure repertoire diversity, and the Gini coefficient was used to measure V-J evenness. Clonotypes shared by more than one individual were considered public. TCRdb handled the public reads itself, with Q25 trimming in fastp and clone calling in MiXCR, and kept productive beta chains. Here each entry gathers all rows of one CDR3 protein and keeps the most common genes and DNA. These V and J calls are TCRdb output, not the study's own analysis. The sample contains roughly 510,000 distinct CDR3 sequences, 15% to 20% of them found a single time. The ten most abundant clones make up 12% of the sample.

The study at large found these results: Persistent Graves' disease patients showed lower TCR Shannon entropy and fewer highly expanded clones than newly diagnosed patients, suggesting clonal expansion. Only the TCR beta chain was sequenced and analyzed. Only peripheral blood was studied, because thyroid tissue, the primary lesion, was inaccessible. As a limitation, the authors acknowledged that the small sample size may reduce accuracy. Persistent patients shared more public clonotypes among themselves (around 2,800) than newly diagnosed patients did (about 970). Persistent disease showed preferential use of TRBV28, TRBJ1-2 and TRBJ2-5, whereas newly diagnosed disease favored TRBV20-1 and TRBJ2-1.

The same data also went into a second study, on T cells in Graves' hyperthyroidism and ophthalmopathy. That second report states: Stable Graves' hyperthyroidism was defined as the absence of progression to ophthalmopathy over 18 months of follow-up. Hyperthyroidism patients were aged 18 to 65 years and newly diagnosed, with disease duration of less than 2 months. The study excluded patients with uncontrolled infections, other autoimmune diseases, pregnancy or lactation. Clinical symptoms, serum thyroxine and TRAb, thyroid ultrasound, and orbital computed tomography formed the basis for the diagnoses. The TCR CDR3 was subjected to a first round of RT-PCR using the HTBI primer set and the Qiagen OneStep RT-PCR kit. Most expanded thyroid clonotypes (frequency above 0.001) were also found in blood, which suggests that blood repertoires may mirror thyroid immune responses. Ophthalmopathy was separated from stable hyperthyroidism by a 13 V-J signature model, with approximately 89% sensitivity and roughly 81% specificity obtained in cross-validation and 80%/75% obtained in testing. In validation, the model predicted progression to ophthalmopathy with around 71% sensitivity and less than 75% specificity, a median of approximately 6.5 months before onset. To identify TCR V-J signatures that set the groups apart, the researchers used a discovery cohort of more than 95 patients, made up of under 50 with Graves' ophthalmopathy and around 58 with stable Graves' hyperthyroidism. Prospective prediction of ophthalmopathy was tested in an independent validation cohort of about 19 hyperthyroidism patients and 17 patients who later progressed to ophthalmopathy. The 75 to 100 discovery patients were randomly split 7:3 into training and test sets. In roughly six Graves' hyperthyroidism patients, the study also compared T-cell repertoires from thyroid tissue with T-cell repertoires from blood. After sampling, hyperthyroidism patients received methimazole starting at 30 mg daily, and ophthalmopathy patients received high-dose intravenous methylprednisolone. A second multiplex PCR round built the libraries, followed by size selection and purification. The libraries were sequenced on an Illumina HiSeq2000 using paired-end 100 bp reads. SOAPnuke was used to process the raw data, removing reads that contained adapters or uncalled bases, had a mean Phred below 15, or lacked an exact match to the constant primer or identifier. High-quality paired reads were merged using COPE v1.2.5, and each unique nucleotide sequence was defined as a clonotype. MiTCR v1.1 was used to align clonotypes to the IMGT TRBV, TRBD and TRBJ reference segments. Only V-J combinations with frequency above 0.0001, covering about 99% of repertoires, were analysed. The TCS score was defined as the ratio of F50 (clonal expansion) to E x V (chaos), calculated using BLOSUM62-based TCRdist between CDR3 peptides within each V-J. Welch's t-statistics and random forest reduced 514 V-J features to 10 to 15, which were used in a naive Bayes classifier (R e1071). No statistical method was used to set the sample size in advance, and investigators knew the group allocation. The paper describes TCR Vbeta CDR3 sequencing of 140 or so peripheral blood samples, made up of 40 to 45 ophthalmopathy patients, 70 to 75 hyperthyroidism patients and approximately 17 progressor patients.

The chain is made from TRBV12-5 and TRBJ1-1; the best D guess is TRBD1, with 5 bases matching. The sequencing used peripheral blood mononuclear cells (PBMCs), collected at new diagnosis, from a patient treated with antithyroid drugs. This TCR came from a man in his late teens or twenties with Graves disease. Donor details come from another sample of the same person, matched by shared clones. CDR3 loop: CASGLVRTFFGPNTEAFF. The DNA sequence is given as TGTGCTAGTGGTTTGGTAAGGACATTTTTCGGGCCGAACACTGAAGCTTTCTTT. The full variable domain, completed from the reference TRBV12-5 and TRBJ1-1 proteins outside the CDR3, reads DARVTQTPRHKVTEMGQEVTMRCQPILGHNTVFWYRQTMMQGLELLAYFRNRAPLDDSGMPKDRFSAEMPDATLATLKIQPSEPRDSAVYFCASGLVRTFFGPNTEAFFGQGTRLTVV.